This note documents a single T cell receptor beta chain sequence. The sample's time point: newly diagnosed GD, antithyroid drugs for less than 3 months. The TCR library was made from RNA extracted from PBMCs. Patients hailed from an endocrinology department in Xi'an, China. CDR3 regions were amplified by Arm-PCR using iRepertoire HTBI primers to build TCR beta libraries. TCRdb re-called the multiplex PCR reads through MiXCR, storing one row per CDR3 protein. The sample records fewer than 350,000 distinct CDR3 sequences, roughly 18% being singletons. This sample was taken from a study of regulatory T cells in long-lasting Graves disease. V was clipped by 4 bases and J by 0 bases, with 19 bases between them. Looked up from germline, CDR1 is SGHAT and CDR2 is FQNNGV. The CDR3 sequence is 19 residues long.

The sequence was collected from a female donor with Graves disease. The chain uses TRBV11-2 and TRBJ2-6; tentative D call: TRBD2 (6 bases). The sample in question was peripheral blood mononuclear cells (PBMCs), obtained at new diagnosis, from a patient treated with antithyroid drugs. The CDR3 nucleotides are TGTGCCAGCAGCTCCCTTGGGCGGGGCCCTTTCTCTGGGGCCAACGTCCTGACTTTC. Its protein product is CASSSLGRGPFSGANVLTF.